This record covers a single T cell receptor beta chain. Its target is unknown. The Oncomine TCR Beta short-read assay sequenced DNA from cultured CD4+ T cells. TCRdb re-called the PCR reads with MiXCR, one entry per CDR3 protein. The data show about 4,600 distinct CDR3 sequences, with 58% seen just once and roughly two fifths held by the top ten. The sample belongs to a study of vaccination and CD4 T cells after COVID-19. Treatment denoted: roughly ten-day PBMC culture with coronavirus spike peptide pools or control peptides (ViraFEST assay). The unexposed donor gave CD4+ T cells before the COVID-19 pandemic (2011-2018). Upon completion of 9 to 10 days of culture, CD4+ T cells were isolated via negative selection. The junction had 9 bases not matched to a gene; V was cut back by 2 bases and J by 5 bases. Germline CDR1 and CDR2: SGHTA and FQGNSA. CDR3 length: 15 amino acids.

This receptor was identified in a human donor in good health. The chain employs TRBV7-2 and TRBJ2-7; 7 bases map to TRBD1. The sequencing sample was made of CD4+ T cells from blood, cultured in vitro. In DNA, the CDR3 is TGTGCCAGCAGCTTATCGACAGGGAAAGTGGACGAGCAGTACTTC. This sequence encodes CASSLSTGKVDEQYF.